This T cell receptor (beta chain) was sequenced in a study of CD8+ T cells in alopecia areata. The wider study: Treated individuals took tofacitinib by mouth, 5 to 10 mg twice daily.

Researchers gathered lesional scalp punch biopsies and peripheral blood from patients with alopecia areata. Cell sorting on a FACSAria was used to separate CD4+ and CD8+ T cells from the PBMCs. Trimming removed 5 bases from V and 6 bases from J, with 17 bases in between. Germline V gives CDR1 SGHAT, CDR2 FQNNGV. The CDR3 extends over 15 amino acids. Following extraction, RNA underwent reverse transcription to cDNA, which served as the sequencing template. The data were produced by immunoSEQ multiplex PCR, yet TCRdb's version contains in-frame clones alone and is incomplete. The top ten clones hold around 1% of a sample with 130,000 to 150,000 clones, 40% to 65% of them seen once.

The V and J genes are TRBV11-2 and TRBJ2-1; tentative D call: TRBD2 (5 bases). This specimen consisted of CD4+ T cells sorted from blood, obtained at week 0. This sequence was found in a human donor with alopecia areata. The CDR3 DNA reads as TGTGCCAGCAGCCCAACCTCGGGGATACTCAATGAGCAGTTCTTC. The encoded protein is CASSPTSGILNEQFF.